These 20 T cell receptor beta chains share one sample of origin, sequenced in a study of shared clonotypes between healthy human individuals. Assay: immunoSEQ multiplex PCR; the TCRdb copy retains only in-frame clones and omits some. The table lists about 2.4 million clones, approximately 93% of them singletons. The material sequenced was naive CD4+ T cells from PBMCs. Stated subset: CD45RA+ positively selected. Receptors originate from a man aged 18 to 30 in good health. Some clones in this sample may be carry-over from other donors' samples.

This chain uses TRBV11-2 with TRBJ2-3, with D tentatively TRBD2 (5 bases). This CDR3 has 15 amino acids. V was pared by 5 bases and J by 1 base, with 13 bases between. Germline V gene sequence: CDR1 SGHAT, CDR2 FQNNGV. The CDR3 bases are TGTGCCAGCAGCGCGGAGGATCAGGGCACAGATACGCAGTATTTT. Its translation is CASSAEDQGTDTQYF.

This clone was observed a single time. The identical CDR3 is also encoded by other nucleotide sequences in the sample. CDR3 residues: CASSPTGVTEAFF. For the CDR3, the DNA is TGTGCCAGCAGCCCCACAGGGGTCACTGAAGCTTTCTTT. The gene calls are TRBV28 and TRBJ1-1; 7 bases match TRBD1. There are 13 residues in the CDR3. Germline V gives CDR1 MDHEN, CDR2 SYDVKM. V was pared by 6 bases and J by 4 bases, with 5 bases of the junction left unmatched.

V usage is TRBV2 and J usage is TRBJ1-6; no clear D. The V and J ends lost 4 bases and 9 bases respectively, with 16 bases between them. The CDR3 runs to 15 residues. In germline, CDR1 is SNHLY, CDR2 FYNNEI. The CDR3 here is CASSGPPRVGSPLHF. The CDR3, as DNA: TGTGCCAGCAGTGGGCCCCCTAGAGTGGGTTCACCCCTCCACTTT.

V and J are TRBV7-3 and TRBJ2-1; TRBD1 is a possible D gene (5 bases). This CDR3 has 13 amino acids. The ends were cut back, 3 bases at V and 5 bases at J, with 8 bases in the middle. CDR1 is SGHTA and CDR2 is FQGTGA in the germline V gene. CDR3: CASSFRQNNEQFF. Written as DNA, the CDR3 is TGTGCCAGCAGCTTCCGACAGAACAATGAGCAGTTCTTC.

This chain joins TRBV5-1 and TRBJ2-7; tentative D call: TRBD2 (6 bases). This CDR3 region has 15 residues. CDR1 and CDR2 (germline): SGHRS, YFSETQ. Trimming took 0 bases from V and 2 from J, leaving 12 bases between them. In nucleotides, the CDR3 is TGCGCCAGCAGCTTGGAGGGACTCGGGACCTACGAGCAGTACTTC. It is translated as CASSLEGLGTYEQYF.

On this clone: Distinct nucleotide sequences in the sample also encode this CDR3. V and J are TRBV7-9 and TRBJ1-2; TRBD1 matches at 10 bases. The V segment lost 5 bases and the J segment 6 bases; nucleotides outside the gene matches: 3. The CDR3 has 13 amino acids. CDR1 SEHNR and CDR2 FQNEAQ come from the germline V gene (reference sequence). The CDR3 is CASSPGQGNGYTF. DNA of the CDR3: TGTGCCAGCAGCCCGGGACAGGGGAATGGCTACACCTTC. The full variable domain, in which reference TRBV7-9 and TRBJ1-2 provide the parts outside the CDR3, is DTGVSQNPRHKITKRGQNVTFRCDPISEHNRLYWYRQTLGQGPEFLTYFQNEAQLEKSRLLSDRFSAERPKGSFSTLEIQRTEQGDSAMYLCASSPGQGNGYTFGSGTRLTVV.

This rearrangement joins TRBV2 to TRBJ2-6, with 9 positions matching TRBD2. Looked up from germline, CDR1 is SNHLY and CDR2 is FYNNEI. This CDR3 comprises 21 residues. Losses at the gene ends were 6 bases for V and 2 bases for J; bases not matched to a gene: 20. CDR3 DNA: TGTGCCAGCAGGCAGGCCCGGGGCCTCAGCGGGGGGTCCACTGGGGCCAACGTCCTGACTTTC. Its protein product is CASRQARGLSGGSTGANVLTF.

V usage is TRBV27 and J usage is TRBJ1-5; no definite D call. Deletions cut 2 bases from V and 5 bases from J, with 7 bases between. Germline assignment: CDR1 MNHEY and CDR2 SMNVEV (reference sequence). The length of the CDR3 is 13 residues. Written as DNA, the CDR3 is TGTGCCAGCAGTTTAGGCCGTTATCAGCCCCAGCATTTT. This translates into CASSLGRYQPQHF.

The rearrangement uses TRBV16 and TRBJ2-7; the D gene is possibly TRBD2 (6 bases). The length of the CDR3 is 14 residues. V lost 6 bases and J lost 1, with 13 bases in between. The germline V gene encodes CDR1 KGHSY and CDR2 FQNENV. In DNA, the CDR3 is TGTGCCAGCAGACTTCGGACTACTTCCTACGAGCAGTACTTC. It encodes CASRLRTTSYEQYF.

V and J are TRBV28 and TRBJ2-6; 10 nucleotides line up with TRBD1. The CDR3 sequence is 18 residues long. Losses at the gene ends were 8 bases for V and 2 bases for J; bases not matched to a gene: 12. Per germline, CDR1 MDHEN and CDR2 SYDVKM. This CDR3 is CASLGRQGAKAGANVLTF. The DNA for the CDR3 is TGTGCCAGCTTGGGGAGACAGGGGGCAAAGGCTGGGGCCAACGTCCTGACTTTC.

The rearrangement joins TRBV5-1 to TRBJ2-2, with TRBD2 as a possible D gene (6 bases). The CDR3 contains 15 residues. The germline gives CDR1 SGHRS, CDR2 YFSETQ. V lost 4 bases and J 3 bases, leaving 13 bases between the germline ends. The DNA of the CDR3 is TGCGCCAGCAGCCCGGACGGGGGATACACCGGGGAGCTGTTTTTT. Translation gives CASSPDGGYTGELFF.

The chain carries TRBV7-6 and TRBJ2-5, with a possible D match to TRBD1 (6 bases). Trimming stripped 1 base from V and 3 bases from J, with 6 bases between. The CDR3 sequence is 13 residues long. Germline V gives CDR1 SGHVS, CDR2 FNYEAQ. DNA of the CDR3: TGTGCCAGCAGCTTAGGACAGGAAGAGACCCAGTACTTC. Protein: CASSLGQEETQYF.

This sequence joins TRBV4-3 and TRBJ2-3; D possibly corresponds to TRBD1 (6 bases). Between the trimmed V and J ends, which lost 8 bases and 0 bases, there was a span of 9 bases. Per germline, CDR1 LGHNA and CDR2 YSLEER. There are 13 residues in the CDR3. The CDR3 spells CASQGTSTDTQYF. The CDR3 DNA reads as TGCGCCAGCCAGGGGACGAGCACAGATACGCAGTATTTT.

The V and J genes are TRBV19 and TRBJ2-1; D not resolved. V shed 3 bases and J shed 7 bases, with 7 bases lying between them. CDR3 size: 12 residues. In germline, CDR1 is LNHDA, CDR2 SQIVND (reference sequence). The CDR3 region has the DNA TGTGCCAGTAGTATCCCCATGAATGAGCAGTTCTTC. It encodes CASSIPMNEQFF.

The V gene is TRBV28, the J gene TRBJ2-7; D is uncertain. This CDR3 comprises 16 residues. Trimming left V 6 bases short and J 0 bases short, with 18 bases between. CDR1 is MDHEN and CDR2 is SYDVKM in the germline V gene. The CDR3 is CASRLPGRSRSYEQYF. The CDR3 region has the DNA TGTGCCAGCAGGTTACCTGGCAGGTCCCGCTCCTACGAGCAGTACTTC. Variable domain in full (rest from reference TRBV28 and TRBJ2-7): DVKVTQSSRYLVKRTGEKVFLECVQDMDHENMFWYRQDPGLGLRLIYFSYDVKMKEKGDIPEGYSVSREKKERFSLILESASTNQTSMYLCASRLPGRSRSYEQYFGPGTRLTVT.

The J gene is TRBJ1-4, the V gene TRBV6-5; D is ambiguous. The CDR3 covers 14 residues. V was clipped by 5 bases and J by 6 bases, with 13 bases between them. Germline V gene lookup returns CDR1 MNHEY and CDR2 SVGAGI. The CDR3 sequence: CASSVRGSDEKLFF. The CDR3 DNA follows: TGTGCCAGCAGTGTCCGAGGATCGGATGAAAAACTGTTTTTT.

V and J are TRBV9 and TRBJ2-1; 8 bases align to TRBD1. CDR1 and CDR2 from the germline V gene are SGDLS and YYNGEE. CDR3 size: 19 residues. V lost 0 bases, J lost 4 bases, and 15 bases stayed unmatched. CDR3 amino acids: CASSVASGGTLPKYNEQFF. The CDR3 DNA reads TGTGCCAGCAGCGTAGCTTCAGGGGGCACCCTCCCGAAATACAATGAGCAGTTCTTC.

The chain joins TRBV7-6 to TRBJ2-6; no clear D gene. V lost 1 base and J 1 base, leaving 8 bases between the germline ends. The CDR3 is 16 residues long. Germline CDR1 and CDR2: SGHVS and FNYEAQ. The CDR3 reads CASSLVGQSGANVLTF. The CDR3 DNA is TGTGCCAGCAGCTTAGTTGGCCAGTCTGGGGCCAACGTCCTGACTTTC. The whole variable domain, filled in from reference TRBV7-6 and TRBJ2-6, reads GAGVSQSPRYKVTKRGQDVALRCDPISGHVSLYWYRQALGQGPEFLTYFNYEAQQDKSGLPNDRFSAERPEGSISTLTIQRTEQRDSAMYRCASSLVGQSGANVLTFGAGSRLTVL.

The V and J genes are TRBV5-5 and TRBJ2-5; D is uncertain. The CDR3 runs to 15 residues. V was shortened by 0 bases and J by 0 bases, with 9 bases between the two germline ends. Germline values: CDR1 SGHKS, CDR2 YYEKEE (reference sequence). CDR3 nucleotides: TGTGCCAGCAGCTTGGCTCCAGGCTACCAAGAGACCCAGTACTTC. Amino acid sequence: CASSLAPGYQETQYF.

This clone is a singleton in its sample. CDR3 amino acids: CASSLARSNTGELFF. DNA of the CDR3: TGTGCCAGCAGCTTGGCGCGGTCGAACACCGGGGAGCTGTTTTTT. The chain joins TRBV5-4 to TRBJ2-2; no reliable D call. Germline CDR1 and CDR2: SGHNT and YYREEE (reference sequence). V lost 0 bases, J lost 0 bases, and 6 bases lay in between. CDR3 size: 15 residues.